This TCR beta chain stems from a study of Tregs in tolerant kidney transplant recipients. Points from the study as a whole: Changing PCR primers prevented nucleotide comparison between some patients' samples. Antigen-driven expansion was suggested because donor-specific Tregs expanded more than all Tregs in tolerant patients. Expanding Tregs on activated donor B cells appeared to best identify donor-specific TCRbeta clones.

Unstimulated Tregs (CD4+CD25+CD127-) and CD4+CD25- non-Tregs were sorted from PBMCs. Looked up from germline, CDR1 is SEHNR and CDR2 is FQNEAQ (reference sequence). The length of the CDR3 is 14 residues. V was trimmed by 4 bases and J by 4 bases, leaving 11 bases between them. In regard to this clone: Its antigen is unknown. The read finishes 3 residues shy of the CDR3 end, and the germline J gene is used to complete it.

Data came from immunoSEQ multiplex PCR; TCRdb stores just in-frame clones and leaves some out. Recorded here are roughly 34,000 clones; the top ten clones represent about 8%. The chain joins TRBV7-9 to TRBJ2-4; D perhaps matches TRBD1 (6 bases). The origin of this receptor is a human donor who received a combined kidney and bone marrow transplant. This specimen was CD8+ T cells from blood, taken before the transplant. CDR3 in amino acids: CASSSTGQKNIQYF. The part of the CDR3 DNA that was read is TGTGCCAGCAGCTCTACTGGACAGAAAAACATT.